The present TCR beta chain was sequenced within a study of T cells in Graves' hyperthyroidism and ophthalmopathy. Study observations and caveats: The authors' 13 V-J model separated ophthalmopathy from stable hyperthyroidism.

This clonotype was picked up many times. The antigen is unknown. RNA transcripts gave rise to amplified TCR beta CDR3 regions. TCR CDR3 regions were first amplified by RT-PCR with HTBI primers. A single record per CDR3 protein comes from TCRdb applying MiXCR to the multiplex PCR reads. In the table there are roughly 380,000 distinct CDR3 sequences, approximately 13% of which are singletons. The study collected blood at first hyperthyroidism diagnosis, before any ophthalmopathy symptoms arose. In germline, CDR1 is SGHNT, CDR2 YENEEA. With 5 bases clipped from V and 4 bases from J, the junction kept 8 bases outside the gene matches. The length of the CDR3 is 16 residues.

Material: blood. This TCR came from a young man with Graves' hyperthyroidism that later progressed to Graves' ophthalmopathy. V and J are TRBV11-3 and TRBJ2-3; TRBD2 matches 11 bases. CDR3: CASSSSGGAGSDTQYF. DNA of the CDR3: TGTGCCAGCAGCAGTAGCGGGGGGGCCGGGTCAGATACGCAGTATTTT.